These 5 T cell receptor beta chains share one sample of origin, sequenced in a study of blood T cell repertoires in COVID-19. Method: immunoSEQ multiplex PCR; TCRdb's copy keeps in-frame clones and lacks some. This sample yields 25,000 to 35,000 clones, of which 89% are seen a single time; around half belongs to the top ten. Sequenced input: peripheral blood. These TCRs come from a human donor with acute or convalescent COVID-19. The donor label of this sample is uncertain.

This chain's CDR3 is CASSSDRVFDEQYF. The CDR3 DNA reads TGCGCCAGCAGCTCGGACAGGGTATTCGACGAGCAGTACTTC. The rearrangement uses TRBV5-1 and TRBJ2-7; 8 bases agree with TRBD1. V lost 3 bases, J lost 5 bases, and 7 bases stayed unmatched. Germline V gene sequence: CDR1 SGHRS, CDR2 YFSETQ. The CDR3 length is 14 residues.

This clone has just one count. The chain has TRBV6-1 and TRBJ1-5; weak D call: TRBD1 (6 bases). This CDR3 has 14 amino acids. V shed 2 bases and J shed 7 bases, with 12 bases lying between them. The V gene's germline CDR1 is MNHNS and CDR2 SASEGT. The CDR3 DNA reads TGTGCCAGCAGTGAACACAGGGTAGGGCAGCCCCAGCATTTT. It encodes CASSEHRVGQPQHF.

The chain has TRBV5-4 and TRBJ2-5, with 12 nucleotides matching TRBD2. V lost 4 bases and J lost 2; bases outside the gene matches: 3. The CDR3 extends over 15 amino acids. Germline V gives CDR1 SGHNT, CDR2 YYREEE (reference sequence). CDR3 in DNA: TGTGCCAGCAGCCCCGGGACTAGCGGGCAAGAGACCCAGTACTTC. Translation: CASSPGTSGQETQYF.

The chain combines TRBV15 with TRBJ2-3; D unresolved. The CDR3 spans 15 residues. Germline CDR1 LNHNV, CDR2 YYDKDF (reference sequence). Trimming stripped 2 bases from V and 0 bases from J, with 9 bases between. The CDR3 is CATSRRSASTDTQYF. CDR3 nucleotides: TGTGCCACCAGCAGACGGTCCGCTAGCACAGATACGCAGTATTTT.

The chain couples TRBV6-5 to TRBJ1-3; no clear D gene. The CDR3 sequence is 13 residues long. Germline V CDR1 and CDR2: MNHEY, SVGAGI. Trimming took 4 bases from V and 3 from J, leaving 7 bases between them. CDR3 sequence: CASSSVRGNTIYF. CDR3 nucleotides: TGTGCCAGCAGTTCCGTCCGTGGAAACACCATATATTTT.